Each of the 9 T cell receptor beta chains below was sequenced from the same sample in a study of blood T cell repertoires in COVID-19 (TCRdb year 2020). Libraries were built with the immunoSEQ multiplex PCR assay. In its TCRdb copy, this immuneACCESS table keeps in-frame sequences only and misses some clones. Where compared with another copy, unresolved V genes explain less than half of these, and the others have no known cause. The sample yields 90,000 to 100,000 clones; around nine tenths were counted once. The ten top clones hold 3.5% to 5.5% of the sample. Sequenced: peripheral blood. These TCRs come from a man between 65 and 85 years old with acute or convalescent COVID-19.

The chain combines TRBV6-5 with TRBJ1-3, with TRBD1 as a possible D gene (5 bases). The CDR3 has 12 residues. The V gene lost 5 bases and the J gene lost 6 bases, with 8 bases spanning the gap. Per germline, CDR1 MNHEY and CDR2 SVGAGI. CDR3 in amino acids: CASSPRENTIYF. For the CDR3, the DNA is TGTGCCAGCAGTCCCAGGGAAAACACCATATATTTT.

Only a few counts were recorded for this clone. The rearrangement links TRBV5-1 to TRBJ1-6, with 7 bases lining up with TRBD1. CDR1 is SGHRS, CDR2 YFSETQ, per germline. V lost 4 bases, J lost 8 bases, and 6 bases stayed unmatched. This CDR3 is 14 amino acids long. The CDR3 reads CASSKDRPDSPLHF. The CDR3 DNA follows: TGCGCCAGCAGCAAGGACAGGCCCGATTCACCCCTCCACTTT.

V usage is TRBV6-5 and J usage is TRBJ2-1; D remains unclear. CDR1 and CDR2 from the germline V gene are MNHEY and SVGAGI. CDR3 size: 14 residues. V lost 2 bases and J 1 base, leaving 6 bases between the germline ends. Here the CDR3 DNA reads TGTGCCAGCAGTTACCAGAATTCCTACAATGAGCAGTTCTTC. Translating it yields CASSYQNSYNEQFF.

The chain combines TRBV14 with TRBJ2-2, with 13 bases lining up with TRBD2. The V gene's germline CDR1 is SGHDN and CDR2 FVKESK. This CDR3 region has 18 residues. The trim removed 5 bases at V and 4 bases at J, leaving 10 bases unmatched. CDR3 amino acids: CASSYSLTSGGATGELFF. In nucleotides, the CDR3 is TGTGCCAGCAGCTACTCCCTCACTAGCGGGGGGGCCACCGGGGAGCTGTTTTTT. Full variable domain (rest looked up from reference TRBV14 and TRBJ2-2): EAGVTQFPSHSVIEKGQTVTLRCDPISGHDNLYWYRRVMGKEIKFLLHFVKESKQDESGMPNNRFLAERTGGTYSTLKVQPAELEDSGVYFCASSYSLTSGGATGELFFGEGSRLTVL.

This clone appeared a few times. The V call is TRBV28, the J call TRBJ1-5; D is perhaps TRBD1 (6 bases). The CDR3 is 15 amino acids. Trimming removed 5 bases at V and 4 bases at J, with 15 bases between. CDR1 and CDR2 (germline): MDHEN, SYDVKM. CDR3 DNA: TGTGCCAGCAGTCCGCGGACAGCTCTGAATCAGCCCCAGCATTTT. It yields the protein CASSPRTALNQPQHF.

The V call is TRBV5-1, the J call TRBJ2-5; 7 nucleotides match TRBD2. Trimming cost V 0 bases and J 5 bases; bases outside gene matches: 16. CDR3 length equals 18 residues. The germline CDR1 and CDR2 sequences are SGHRS and YFSETQ. CDR3 coding DNA: TGCGCCAGCAGCTTGGGTCCCCTCCCGAGACTAGCAGTGGAGACCCAGTACTTC. This encodes CASSLGPLPRLAVETQYF.

V usage is TRBV11-2 and J usage is TRBJ1-2, with TRBD1 matching over 9 bases. Trimming took 1 base from V and 5 from J; bases not matched to a gene: 8. Germline V CDR1 and CDR2: SGHAT, FQNNGV. This CDR3 is 16 amino acids long. The CDR3 DNA reads TGTGCCAGCAGCTTAGTTGGGACAGGGCCTCCTTATGGCTACACCTTC. Protein product: CASSLVGTGPPYGYTF.

The rearrangement uses TRBV5-1 and TRBJ1-3, with TRBD1 as a possible D gene (5 bases). Deletions cut 0 bases from V and 0 bases from J, with 13 bases between. Germline V CDR1 and CDR2: SGHRS, YFSETQ. This CDR3 comprises 17 residues. Here the CDR3 reads CASSLDGAPFSGNTIYF. CDR3 nucleotide sequence: TGCGCCAGCAGCTTGGATGGGGCCCCTTTCTCTGGAAACACCATATATTTT.

The chain carries TRBV7-9 and TRBJ1-2, with D unclear. The CDR3 length is 12 residues. CDR1 and CDR2 from the germline V gene are SEHNR and FQNEAQ (reference sequence). The V and J ends lost 3 bases and 7 bases respectively, with 9 bases between them. The CDR3 loop reads CASSFEGSGYTF. The DNA of the CDR3 is TGTGCCAGCAGCTTCGAGGGCTCTGGCTACACCTTC.